The next 23 T cell receptor beta chains were all read from a single sample in a study of shared clonotypes between healthy human individuals. This table comes from immunoSEQ multiplex PCR, and its TCRdb copy is limited to in-frame clones, with some not included. The table records about 1 million clones, about 74% of them present only once. The sample consisted of memory CD4+ T cells sorted from blood. Subset meaning: CD45RA-negative fraction. The receptors stem from a man between 18 and 29 years old in good health.

The chain carries TRBV18 and TRBJ1-3, with D perhaps TRBD1 (5 bases). V lost 4 bases and J 1 base, leaving 14 bases between the germline ends. This CDR3 has 16 amino acids. The V gene's germline CDR1 is KGHSH and CDR2 LQKENI. The CDR3 sequence is CASSLGTEGSGNTIYF. The CDR3 nucleotides read TGTGCCAGCTCACTAGGGACGGAGGGGTCTGGAAACACCATATATTTT.

The chain employs TRBV6-6 and TRBJ2-4, with D possibly called TRBD1 or TRBD2 (5 bases each). Germline CDR1 and CDR2: MNHNY and SVGAGI (reference sequence). This CDR3 is built from 16 residues. Trimming cost V 2 bases and J 0 bases, with 11 bases left between them. CDR3 in amino acids: CASSYPGTAAKNIQYF. CDR3 coding DNA: TGTGCCAGCAGTTACCCTGGGACCGCAGCCAAAAACATTCAGTACTTC.

This sequence joins TRBV19 and TRBJ2-1, with D uncertain. The CDR3 runs 16 residues. The germline V gene has CDR1 LNHDA and CDR2 SQIVND (reference sequence). V lost 0 bases and J lost 5, with 14 bases in between. The CDR3 loop reads CASSIDGRLLNNEQFF. For the CDR3, the DNA is TGTGCCAGTAGTATAGACGGGCGTCTCTTAAACAATGAGCAGTTCTTC.

The chain recombines TRBV15 with TRBJ2-5, with TRBD1 as a possible D gene (5 bases). The CDR3 is 17 residues long. Per germline, CDR1 LNHNV and CDR2 YYDKDF (reference sequence). V lost 3 bases and J 5 bases, leaving 22 bases between the germline ends. CDR3: CATSSGAASPLEETQYF. CDR3 nucleotide sequence: TGTGCCACCAGCAGTGGGGCGGCTAGTCCCCTGGAGGAGACCCAGTACTTC.

The V and J genes are TRBV14 and TRBJ1-1; maybe TRBD1 (5 bases). This CDR3 comprises 14 residues. Looked up from germline, CDR1 is SGHDN and CDR2 is FVKESK. V lost 6 bases to trimming and J lost 1 base, with 12 bases between them. For the CDR3, the DNA is TGTGCCAGCAGTGAAGGGGCAGCGAACACTGAAGCTTTCTTT. This sequence encodes CASSEGAANTEAFF.

The CDR3 DNA reads as TGCGCCAGCAGCTTGGAAGGAGCGGGGGGCCCAGGGAAGACCCAGTACTTC. As protein: CASSLEGAGGPGKTQYF. V and J are TRBV5-1 and TRBJ2-5, with TRBD2 matching over 9 bases. After removal of 0 bases from V and 6 bases from J, the junction contained 12 bases not matched to a gene. Germline V gives CDR1 SGHRS, CDR2 YFSETQ. The CDR3 is 17 amino acids.

The chain couples TRBV6-1 to TRBJ1-1; D is ambiguous. Trimming cost V 4 bases and J 0 bases, with 15 bases left between them. This CDR3 is built from 16 residues. Germline V gene sequence: CDR1 MNHNS, CDR2 SASEGT. In DNA, the CDR3 is TGTGCCAGCAGTGCGGACGGTGGTAGGATGAACACTGAAGCTTTCTTT. Translating it yields CASSADGGRMNTEAFF.

The chain carries TRBV5-1 and TRBJ2-3; D unresolved. This CDR3 comprises 15 residues. V lost 2 bases, J lost 0 bases, and 10 bases lay in between. Germline lookup yields CDR1 SGHRS and CDR2 YFSETQ. The CDR3 loop reads CASSFSAASTDTQYF. The CDR3, as DNA: TGCGCCAGCAGCTTCTCGGCGGCTAGCACAGATACGCAGTATTTT.

As regards this clone: Other DNA sequences in the sample encode the same CDR3. V gene TRBV18 combines with J gene TRBJ1-4; 8 bases match TRBD1. From germline, CDR1 is KGHSH and CDR2 LQKENI. The CDR3 runs 13 residues. V lost 2 bases and J lost 7; bases outside the gene matches: 0. The DNA of the CDR3 is TGTGCCAGCTCACCAGGACAGGGTGAAAAACTGTTTTTT. Protein product: CASSPGQGEKLFF. Complete variable domain (other parts from reference TRBV18 and TRBJ1-4): NAGVMQNPRHLVRRRGQEARLRCSPMKGHSHVYWYRQLPEEGLKFMVYLQKENIIDESGMPKERFSAEFPKEGPSILRIQQVVRGDSAAYFCASSPGQGEKLFFGSGTQLSVL.

The gene calls are TRBV4-2 and TRBJ2-5, with TRBD2 identical over 13 bases. In germline, CDR1 is LGHNA, CDR2 YNFKEQ. The CDR3 length is 18 residues. V shed 4 bases, J shed 1 base, and the junction held 9 bases outside the gene matches. The CDR3 nucleotides are TGTGCCAGCAGCCGACGCTATGGACTAGCGGGGGCCCAAGAGACCCAGTACTTC. This codes for CASSRRYGLAGAQETQYF.

The V and J genes are TRBV2 and TRBJ1-2; D is uncertain. Between the trimmed V and J ends, which lost 1 base and 2 bases, there was a span of 8 bases. Germline lookup yields CDR1 SNHLY and CDR2 FYNNEI. The CDR3 is made up of 14 amino acids. The CDR3 is CASSEVRENYGYTF. The CDR3 DNA reads TGTGCCAGCAGTGAAGTACGAGAGAACTATGGCTACACCTTC.

V and J are TRBV11-2 and TRBJ2-7; 9 bases agree with TRBD2. The CDR3 covers 17 residues. The ends lost 1 base at V and 2 bases at J; junction bases unmatched: 9. The V gene's germline CDR1 is SGHAT and CDR2 FQNNGV. CDR3 in DNA: TGTGCCAGCAGCTTAGTAAGGACTAGCGTCGGGACCTACGAGCAGTACTTC. Translation gives CASSLVRTSVGTYEQYF.

This clone was observed a handful of times. The V gene is TRBV7-9, the J gene TRBJ1-2, with 10 bases identical to TRBD1. Germline V gene sequence: CDR1 SEHNR, CDR2 FQNEAQ (reference sequence). The ends lost 3 bases at V and 4 bases at J; junction bases unmatched: 17. The CDR3 sequence is 19 residues long. CDR3 sequence: CASSLGLLGQGTVGYGYTF. In DNA form, the CDR3 reads TGTGCCAGCAGCTTGGGGCTGCTGGGACAGGGGACGGTAGGCTATGGCTACACCTTC.

This clone turned up a few times. As DNA, the CDR3 is TGTGCCAGCAGCTTAGTGGCCCCCGGGGACAGCTCCTACAATGAGCAGTTCTTC. Translated: CASSLVAPGDSSYNEQFF. The chain joins TRBV7-9 to TRBJ2-1; 7 nucleotides line up with TRBD1. The V gene's germline CDR1 is SEHNR and CDR2 FQNEAQ (reference sequence). The CDR3 is made up of 18 amino acids. The trim removed 1 base at V and 0 bases at J, leaving 9 bases unmatched.

This clone was found a few times. V gene TRBV6-1 combines with J gene TRBJ2-1; the match to TRBD1 covers 7 bases. Looked up from germline, CDR1 is MNHNS and CDR2 is SASEGT. There are 14 residues in the CDR3. Germline trimming cut 3 bases from V and 8 bases from J; bases unmatched to any gene: 7. CDR3 bases: TGTGCCAGCAGTGACACAGGGGTAACACATGAGCAGTTCTTC. Residues: CASSDTGVTHEQFF.

The CDR3, as DNA: TGCGCCAGCAGTGAAATCAGGAGGGGCTACGAGCAGTACTTC. It is translated as CASSEIRRGYEQYF. The chain carries TRBV10-2 and TRBJ2-7, with a tentative D call TRBD2 (6 bases). Looked up from germline, CDR1 is WSHSY and CDR2 is SAAADI. This CDR3 is 14 amino acids long. The germline V and J ends were trimmed by 3 bases and 3 bases, with 12 bases remaining between them.

The chain is built from TRBV11-3 and TRBJ1-5; D is ambiguous. Per germline, CDR1 SGHNT and CDR2 YENEEA. Between the trimmed V and J ends, which lost 3 bases and 2 bases, there was a span of 5 bases. This CDR3 is built from 13 residues. CDR3 in amino acids: CASSFGGNQPQHF. The CDR3 nucleotides are TGTGCCAGCAGCTTTGGAGGCAATCAGCCCCAGCATTTT.

The chain links TRBV28 to TRBJ1-5; TRBD1 is a possible D gene (6 bases). The ends were cut back, 5 bases at V and 4 bases at J, with 15 bases in the middle. CDR1 MDHEN and CDR2 SYDVKM come from the germline V gene. The CDR3 runs to 15 residues. The CDR3 is CASSPPGQRNQPQHF. The CDR3 DNA reads TGTGCCAGCAGTCCCCCGGGACAACGAAATCAGCCCCAGCATTTT. Full variable domain (rest looked up from reference TRBV28 and TRBJ1-5): DVKVTQSSRYLVKRTGEKVFLECVQDMDHENMFWYRQDPGLGLRLIYFSYDVKMKEKGDIPEGYSVSREKKERFSLILESASTNQTSMYLCASSPPGQRNQPQHFGDGTRLSIL.

This rearrangement joins TRBV19 to TRBJ2-5, with 9 bases fitting TRBD2. The CDR3 covers 15 residues. Germline V CDR1 and CDR2: LNHDA, SQIVND (reference sequence). Trimming cost V 8 bases and J 5 bases; bases outside gene matches: 12. The CDR3 loop is CASSRASGKGETQYF. The CDR3, as DNA: TGTGCCAGTTCCCGAGCTAGCGGGAAAGGGGAGACCCAGTACTTC.

This sequence joins TRBV9 and TRBJ2-1, with D tentatively TRBD1 or TRBD2 (5 bases each). This CDR3 is built from 15 residues. Germline-derived CDR1 and CDR2 are SGDLS and YYNGEE. The V end was cut by 2 bases, the J end by 4 bases, with 13 bases between. DNA of the CDR3: TGTGCCAGCAGCGTTGAGGGGCCAGGGTACAATGAGCAGTTCTTC. Translating it yields CASSVEGPGYNEQFF.

This chain uses TRBV2 with TRBJ2-1, with 7 positions matching TRBD1. Germline values: CDR1 SNHLY, CDR2 FYNNEI. Trimming removed 8 bases from V and 5 bases from J; junction bases left unmatched: 9. The CDR3 extends over 14 amino acids. Written as DNA, the CDR3 is TGTGCCAGCTCAGACAGGGAGTCAAACAATGAGCAGTTCTTC. Translating it yields CASSDRESNNEQFF.

This chain connects TRBV4-1 to TRBJ2-3, with D perhaps TRBD2 (7 bases). Germline CDR1 MGHRA, CDR2 YSYEKL. CDR3 length: 16 residues. The germline V and J ends were trimmed by 4 bases and 4 bases, with 18 bases remaining between them. The CDR3 loop is CASSPRWGGPADTQYF. The CDR3 DNA reads as TGCGCCAGCAGCCCAAGATGGGGGGGGCCGGCAGATACGCAGTATTTT.

The gene calls are TRBV28 and TRBJ1-5, with TRBD1 matching 8 bases. Trimming removed 5 bases from V and 1 base from J; junction bases left unmatched: 10. The CDR3 is 17 amino acids. Germline CDR1 and CDR2: MDHEN and SYDVKM. The CDR3 protein is CASSANRGDRSNQPQHF. CDR3 nucleotides: TGTGCCAGCAGTGCCAACAGGGGGGATCGAAGCAATCAGCCCCAGCATTTT.